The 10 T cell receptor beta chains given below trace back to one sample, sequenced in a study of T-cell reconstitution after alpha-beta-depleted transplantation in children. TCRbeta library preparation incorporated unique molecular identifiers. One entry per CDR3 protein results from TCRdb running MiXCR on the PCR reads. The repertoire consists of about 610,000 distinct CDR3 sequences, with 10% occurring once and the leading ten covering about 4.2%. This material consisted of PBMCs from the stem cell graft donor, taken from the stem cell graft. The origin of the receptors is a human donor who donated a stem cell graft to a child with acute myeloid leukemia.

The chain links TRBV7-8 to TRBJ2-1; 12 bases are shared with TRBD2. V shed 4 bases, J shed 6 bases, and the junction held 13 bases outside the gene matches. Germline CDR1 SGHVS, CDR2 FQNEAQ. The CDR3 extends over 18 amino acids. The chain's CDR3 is CASSSGLAGSAGRNEQFF. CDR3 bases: TGTGCCAGCAGCTCCGGACTAGCGGGATCCGCGGGTCGCAATGAGCAGTTCTTC. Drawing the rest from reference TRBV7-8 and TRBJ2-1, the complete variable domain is GAGVSQSPRYKVAKRGQDVALRCDPISGHVSLFWYQQALGQGPEFLTYFQNEAQLDKSGLPSDRFFAERPEGSVSTLKIQRTQQEDSAVYLCASSSGLAGSAGRNEQFFGPGTRLTVL.

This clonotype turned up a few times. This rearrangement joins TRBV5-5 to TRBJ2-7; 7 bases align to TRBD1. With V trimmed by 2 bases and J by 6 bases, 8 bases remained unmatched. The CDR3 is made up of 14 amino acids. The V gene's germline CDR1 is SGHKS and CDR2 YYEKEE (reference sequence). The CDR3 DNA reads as TGTGCCAGCAGCTTCCGACAGGGTTACGGCGAGCAGTACTTC. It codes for CASSFRQGYGEQYF. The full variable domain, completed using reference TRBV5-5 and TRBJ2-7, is DAGVTQSPTHLIKTRGQQVTLRCSPISGHKSVSWYQQVLGQGPQFIFQYYEKEERGRGNFPDRFSARQFPNYSSELNVNALLLGDSALYLCASSFRQGYGEQYFGPGTRLTVT.

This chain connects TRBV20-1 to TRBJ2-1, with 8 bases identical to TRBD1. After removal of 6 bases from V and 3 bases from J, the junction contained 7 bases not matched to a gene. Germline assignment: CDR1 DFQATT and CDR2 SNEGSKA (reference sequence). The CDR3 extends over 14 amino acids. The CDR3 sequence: CSATYRGYYNEQFF. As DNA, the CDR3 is TGCAGTGCGACCTACAGGGGGTACTACAATGAGCAGTTCTTC.

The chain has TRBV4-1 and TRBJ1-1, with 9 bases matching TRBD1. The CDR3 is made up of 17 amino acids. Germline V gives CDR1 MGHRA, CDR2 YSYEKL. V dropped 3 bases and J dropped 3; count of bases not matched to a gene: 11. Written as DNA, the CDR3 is TGCGCCAGCAGCCAGATCGTAAACAGGGGGCCTGACACTGAAGCTTTCTTT. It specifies CASSQIVNRGPDTEAFF.

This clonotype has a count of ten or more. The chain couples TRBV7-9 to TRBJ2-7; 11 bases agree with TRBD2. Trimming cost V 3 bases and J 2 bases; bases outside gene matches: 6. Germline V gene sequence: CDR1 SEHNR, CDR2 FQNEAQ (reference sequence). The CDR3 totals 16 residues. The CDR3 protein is CASSLDLSGRAYEQYF. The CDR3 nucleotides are TGTGCCAGCAGCTTGGACCTTAGCGGGAGGGCCTACGAGCAGTACTTC.

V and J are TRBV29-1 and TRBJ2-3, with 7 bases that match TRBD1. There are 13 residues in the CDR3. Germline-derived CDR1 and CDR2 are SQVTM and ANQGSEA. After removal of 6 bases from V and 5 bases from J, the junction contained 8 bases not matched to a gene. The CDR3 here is CSVREGAGDTQYF. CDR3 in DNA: TGCAGCGTCCGAGAGGGGGCTGGAGATACGCAGTATTTT.

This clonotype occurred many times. CDR3 in DNA: TGTGCCAGCAGCTTAGTGGGCAGCCAAGAGACCCAGTACTTC. The encoded protein is CASSLVGSQETQYF. The V and J genes are TRBV7-2 and TRBJ2-5; D unresolved. Germline CDR1 SGHTA, CDR2 FQGNSA. There are 14 residues in the CDR3. The ends were cut back, 1 base at V and 1 base at J, with 7 bases in the middle. Together with reference TRBV7-2 and TRBJ2-5, the CDR3 gives the full variable domain: GAGVSQSPSNKVTEKGKDVELRCDPISGHTALYWYRQSLGQGLEFLIYFQGNSAPDKSGLPSDRFSAERTGGSVSTLTIQRTQQEDSAVYLCASSLVGSQETQYFGPGTRLLVL.

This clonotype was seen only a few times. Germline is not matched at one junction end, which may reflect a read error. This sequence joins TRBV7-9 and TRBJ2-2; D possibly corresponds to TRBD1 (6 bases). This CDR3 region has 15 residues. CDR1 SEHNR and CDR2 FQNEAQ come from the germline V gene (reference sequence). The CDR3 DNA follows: TGTGCCAGCAGGTCCCGGGACATGAACACCGGGGAACTGTTTTTT. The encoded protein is CASRSRDMNTGELFF.

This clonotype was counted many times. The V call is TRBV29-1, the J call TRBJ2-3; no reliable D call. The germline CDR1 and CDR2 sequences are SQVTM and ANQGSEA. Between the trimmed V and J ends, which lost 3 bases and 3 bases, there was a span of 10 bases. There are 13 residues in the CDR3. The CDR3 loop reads CSVDVERTDTQYF. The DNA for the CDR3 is TGCAGCGTTGATGTAGAGAGGACAGATACGCAGTATTTT.

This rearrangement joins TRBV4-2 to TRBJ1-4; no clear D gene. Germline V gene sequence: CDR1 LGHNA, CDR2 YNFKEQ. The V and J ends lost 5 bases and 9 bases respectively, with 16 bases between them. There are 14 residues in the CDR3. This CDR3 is CASSADTLGKKLFF. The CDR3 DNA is TGTGCCAGCAGCGCAGACACCTTGGGGAAAAAACTGTTTTTT.